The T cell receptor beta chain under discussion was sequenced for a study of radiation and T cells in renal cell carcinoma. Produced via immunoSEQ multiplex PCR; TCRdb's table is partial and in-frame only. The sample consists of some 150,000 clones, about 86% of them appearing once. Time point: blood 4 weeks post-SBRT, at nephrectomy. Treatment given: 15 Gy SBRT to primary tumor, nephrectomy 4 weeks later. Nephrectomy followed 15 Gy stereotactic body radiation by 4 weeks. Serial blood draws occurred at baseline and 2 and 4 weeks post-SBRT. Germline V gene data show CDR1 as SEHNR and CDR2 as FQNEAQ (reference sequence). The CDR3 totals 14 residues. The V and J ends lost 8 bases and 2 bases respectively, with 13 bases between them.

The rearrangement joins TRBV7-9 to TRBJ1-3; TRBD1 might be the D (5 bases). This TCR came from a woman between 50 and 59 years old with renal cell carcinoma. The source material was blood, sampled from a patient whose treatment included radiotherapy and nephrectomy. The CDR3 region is CASHPWDAGNTIYF. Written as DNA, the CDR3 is TGTGCCAGCCATCCTTGGGACGCTGGAAACACCATATATTTT.